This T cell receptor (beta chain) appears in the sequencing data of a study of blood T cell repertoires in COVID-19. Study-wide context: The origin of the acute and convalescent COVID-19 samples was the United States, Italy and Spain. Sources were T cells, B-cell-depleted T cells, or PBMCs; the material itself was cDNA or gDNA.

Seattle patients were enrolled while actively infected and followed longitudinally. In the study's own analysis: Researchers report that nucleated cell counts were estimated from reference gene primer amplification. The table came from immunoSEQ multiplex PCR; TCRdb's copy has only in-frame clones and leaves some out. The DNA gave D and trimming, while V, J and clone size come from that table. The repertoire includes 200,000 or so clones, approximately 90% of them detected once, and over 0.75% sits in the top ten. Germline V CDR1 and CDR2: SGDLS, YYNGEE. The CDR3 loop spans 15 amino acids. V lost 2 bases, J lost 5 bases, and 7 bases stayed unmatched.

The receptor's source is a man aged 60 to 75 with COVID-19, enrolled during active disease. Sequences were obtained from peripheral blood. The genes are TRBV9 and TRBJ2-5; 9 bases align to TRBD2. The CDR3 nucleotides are TGTGCCAGCAGCGTGCGTAGCGGGGGCCCGGAGACCCAGTACTTC. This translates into CASSVRSGGPETQYF.